This T cell receptor beta chain comes out of a study of neoadjuvant anti-PD-1 for oral cavity cancer. Patients had HPV-negative, locally advanced oral cavity squamous cell carcinoma. The CDR3 extends over 14 amino acids. Trimming left V 5 bases short and J 10 bases short, with 20 bases between. In germline, CDR1 is MNHEY, CDR2 SVGAGI. Sequenced by immunoSEQ multiplex PCR; TCRdb stores in-frame clones only, minus some. The sample has about 13,000 clones; over 55% are singletons. This clone was recorded a few times. This chain joins TRBV6-5 and TRBJ1-1, with unresolved D. The sequence came from a person aged 35-79 years with oral cavity squamous cell carcinoma. The sequenced sample was PBMCs, obtained before nivolumab (anti-PD-1) treatment. The CDR3 protein is CASSPLDSSSGAFF. The CDR3 DNA reads as TGTGCCAGCAGTCCACTTGACTCCTCCTCGGGAGCTTTCTTT.